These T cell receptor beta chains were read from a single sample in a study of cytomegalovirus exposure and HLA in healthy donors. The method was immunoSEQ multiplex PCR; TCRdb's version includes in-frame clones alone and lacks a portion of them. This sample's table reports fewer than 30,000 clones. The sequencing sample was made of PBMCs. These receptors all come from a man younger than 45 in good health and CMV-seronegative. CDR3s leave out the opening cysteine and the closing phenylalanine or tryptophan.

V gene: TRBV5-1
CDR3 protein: ASSLEPGGGNEQY

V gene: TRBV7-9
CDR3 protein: ASSLVQDYGYT

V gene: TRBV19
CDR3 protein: ASRTSGGAAYEQY

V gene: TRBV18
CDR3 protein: ASSTMEGSSYNEQF

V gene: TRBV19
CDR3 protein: ASSLQGTGNKLAF

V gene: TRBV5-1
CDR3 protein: ASSLEGHPGQSNYGYT

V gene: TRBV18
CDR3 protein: ASSPSGTGTYEQY

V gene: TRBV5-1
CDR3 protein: ASSLGTAYIYGYT

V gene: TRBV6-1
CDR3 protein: ASSGQVFTYEQY

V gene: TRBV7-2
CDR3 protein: ASSPGTVNEKLF

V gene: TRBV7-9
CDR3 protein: ASSYGSVYEQY

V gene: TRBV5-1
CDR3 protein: ASSPRGGGLTEAF

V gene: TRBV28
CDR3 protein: ASSSTTGSRAYEQY

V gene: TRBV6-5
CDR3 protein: ASSYSTGEYNEQF